This is a list of T cell receptor beta chains from one sample in a study of cytomegalovirus exposure and HLA in healthy donors. Some clones are missing from TCRdb's copy, which holds only in-frame ones; the method was immunoSEQ multiplex PCR. The sample shows approximately 200,000 clones, just under 75% of them seen only once. The sequencing sample was made of PBMCs. All receptors derive from a woman in her 30s in good health and CMV-seropositive. CDR3s leave out the opening cysteine and the closing phenylalanine or tryptophan. D genes are given only for firm matches.

j_call,v_call,d_call,cdr3_aa
TRBJ2-7,TRBV19,NA,ASSTRTAYEQY
TRBJ2-1,TRBV12-1,NA,ARTPARTEDNEQF
TRBJ1-2,TRBV28,NA,ASSLVGGISGYT
TRBJ2-1,TRBV5-4,NA,ASSGDGGREQF
TRBJ2-1,TRBV11-2,NA,ASSPYNEQF
TRBJ2-1,TRBV9,TRBD2,ASSETSGSVGVEQF
TRBJ2-1,TRBV2,TRBD2,ASSEAGLAGGGDNEQF
TRBJ2-1,TRBV19,TRBD1,ASSSQGGYNEQF
TRBJ2-7,TRBV6-1,NA,ASSEARGLYEQY
TRBJ1-1,TRBV19,NA,ASSSLGGVNTEAF
NA,TRBV10-3,NA,AISDSGNPYEQY
TRBJ1-1,TRBV5-1,TRBD1,ASSFGQGFPMNTEAF
TRBJ2-3,TRBV19,TRBD2,ASIGSGGPRDTQY
TRBJ2-1,TRBV7-2,NA,ASSLSWESDEQF
TRBJ2-1,TRBV19,TRBD2,ASSRLANEQF
TRBJ2-1,TRBV11-2,TRBD2,ASSLDPSSGSVSEQF
TRBJ1-2,TRBV15,TRBD1,ATSTDGTVYGYT
TRBJ2-3,TRBV28,TRBD1,ASTPTGTGGSKQY
TRBJ1-2,TRBV27,TRBD1,ASSPGGGFYGYT
TRBJ2-1,TRBV7-9,NA,ASSFEGEYNEQF
TRBJ2-1,TRBV2,NA,ASSGLLAGNYNEQF
TRBJ2-1,TRBV7-2,NA,ASRARQVLYNEQF
TRBJ1-2,TRBV14,NA,ASSQDLGSQGMNYGYT
TRBJ1-6,TRBV18,TRBD1,ASSESGRGNSPLH
TRBJ2-7,TRBV13,TRBD1,ASRAKQGPHEQY
TRBJ2-2,TRBV19,NA,ASSRDLSGNTGELF
TRBJ2-1,TRBV27,NA,ASSLSPRLVSYNEQF
TRBJ2-7,TRBV19,TRBD2,ASRSTSGRIEQY
TRBJ2-7,TRBV15,NA,ATSRRGLYYEQY
TRBJ2-5,TRBV29-1,NA,SAEETQY
TRBJ2-1,TRBV28,NA,AIRRGTYNEQF
TRBJ2-7,TRBV5-1,NA,ASSSDNRLTYEQY
TRBJ2-7,TRBV11-2,NA,ASSFTGIHEQY
TRBJ2-7,TRBV5-1,TRBD1,ASTFRTGNYEQY
TRBJ2-2,TRBV19,NA,ASREAGPNTGELF
TRBJ2-1,TRBV14,TRBD2,ASSQSRLAGGIGEQF
TRBJ2-7,TRBV7-9,TRBD2,SSSFPAGVGYEQY
TRBJ1-1,TRBV7-6,NA,ASSLALDTEAF
TRBJ1-5,TRBV14,NA,ASSQRDRQPQH
TRBJ2-1,TRBV28,TRBD2,ASSDLLAGGGHEQF
TRBJ2-1,TRBV5-1,TRBD2,ASSLNSGSKGYNEQF
TRBJ2-1,TRBV6-4,TRBD2,AIPGLAYNEQF
TRBJ1-1,TRBV28,NA,ASSPSIGGGNTEAF
TRBJ2-2,TRBV9,TRBD1,ASSTGQHTGELF
TRBJ2-1,TRBV6-5,TRBD2,ASSLAGRMDEQF
TRBJ2-7,TRBV29-1,NA,SFLDEGLSYEQY
TRBJ1-2,TRBV6-1,NA,ASSQVPLAGYT
TRBJ1-2,TRBV11-2,NA,ASSWGWGLNYGYT
TRBJ2-2,TRBV6-1,TRBD2,ASSEARLAGGTGELF
TRBJ2-7,TRBV5-1,NA,ASTRGVDHEQY
TRBJ1-1,TRBV27,NA,ASSLTGKAEAF